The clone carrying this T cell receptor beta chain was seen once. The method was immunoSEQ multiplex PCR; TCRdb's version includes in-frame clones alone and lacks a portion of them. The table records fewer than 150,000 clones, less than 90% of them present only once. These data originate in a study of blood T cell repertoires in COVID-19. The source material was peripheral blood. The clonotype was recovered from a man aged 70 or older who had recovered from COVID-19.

The CDR3 protein is CASTGPLAYNGELFF. The CDR3 bases are TGTGCCAGCACCGGGCCCCTAGCGTACAACGGGGAGCTGTTTTTT. This sequence joins TRBV9 and TRBJ2-2; the D gene is possibly TRBD2 (6 bases). Germline V gene lookup returns CDR1 SGDLS and CDR2 YYNGEE. With 6 bases removed from V and 7 bases from J, the gap between germline ends came to 19 bases. CDR3 size: 15 residues.